The clone carrying this T cell receptor (beta chain) was counted only a few times. What it binds is unknown. The data are from a study of regulatory T cells in long-lasting Graves disease. Study information: Patients newly diagnosed with Graves' had been on antithyroid drugs for under 3 months. Study-level points and caveats: Examination was confined to peripheral blood, excluding thyroid tissue. Compared with new cases, persistent Graves' patients showed reduced TCR diversity.

The time point: newly diagnosed GD, antithyroid drugs for less than 3 months. The TCR library was made from RNA that had been extracted from PBMCs in TRIzol. The authors built TCR beta libraries using iRepertoire HTBI primers and Arm-PCR of CDR3 regions. One entry per CDR3 protein, called by TCRdb with MiXCR from the multiplex PCR reads. The repertoire includes about 380,000 distinct CDR3 sequences, less than 20% of them detected once, and 20% to 25% sits in the top ten. Trimming took off 9 bases at V and 2 bases at J, with 11 bases between the two ends. The length of the CDR3 is 13 residues. The origin of this receptor is a female donor with Graves disease. The sequenced sample was peripheral blood mononuclear cells (PBMCs), obtained at new diagnosis, from a patient treated with antithyroid drugs. The chain couples TRBV12-3 or TRBV12-4 to TRBJ1-5; no clear D. The CDR3 is CASSMWGNQPQHF. The CDR3 bases are TGTGCCAGTAGCATGTGGGGCAATCAGCCCCAGCATTTT.